These T cell receptor beta chains were read from a single sample in a study of graft-versus-host responses after intestinal transplantation. Their recognized antigens are unknown. Profiled with immunoSEQ multiplex PCR; TCRdb holds only in-frame clones, not every one. The sample records tens of thousands of clones, roughly 89% being singletons. Sample: unstimulated CD4+ T cells sorted from spleen or lymph node cells, taken before intestinal transplant. The receptors derive from a human donor who received an intestinal transplant. Both conserved end residues are part of each CDR3. D genes are given only for firm matches. Clone size, where shown, is once, few, many, or a class for clones that have expanded.

D	V	size	J	DNA	CDR3
NA	TRBV5-1	NA	TRBJ1-1	TGCGCCAGCAGCTTAGGACAGCCGGGGGAAGCTTTCTTT	CASSLGQPGEAFF
TRBD1	TRBV27	once	TRBJ1-2	TGTGCCACCCAACAGGGGGCCGGCTATGGCTACACCTTC	CATQQGAGYGYTF
NA	TRBV7-9	once	TRBJ1-2	TGTGCCAGCAGTTCCCGACAGGTTAACTATGGCTACACCTTC	CASSSRQVNYGYTF
NA	TRBV18	NA	TRBJ2-5	TGTGCCAGCTCACCGCGCGAGACCCAGTACTTC	CASSPRETQYF
NA	TRBV2	NA	TRBJ1-2	TGTGCCAGCAGTGAATCAGGGGATGGCTACACCTTC	CASSESGDGYTF
TRBD2	TRBV5-6	once	TRBJ2-7	TGTGCCAGCAGCTCACTCTTAGCGGGGGCCTTTTCCTACGAGCAGTACTTC	CASSSLLAGAFSYEQYF
NA	TRBV7-2	NA	TRBJ2-1	TGTGCCAGCAGCTTAGATGGGCCCTTAAATGAGCAGTTCTTC	CASSLDGPLNEQFF
TRBD2	TRBV6-5	NA	TRBJ2-5	TGTGCCAGCAGTTACGGGCGGGGGGTTTCGGAGACCCAGTACTTC	CASSYGRGVSETQYF
TRBD1	TRBV6-5	NA	TRBJ2-2	TGTGCCAGCAGCTCCGACAGGGTCGGGACCGGGGAGCTGTTTTTT	CASSSDRVGTGELFF
NA	TRBV29-1	NA	TRBJ2-6	TGCAGCGTTGTAATCTCTGGGGCCAACGTCCTGACTTTC	CSVVISGANVLTF
NA	TRBV12-5	NA	TRBJ1-3	TGTGCTAGTGGTTCCGGGACTCCTGGAAACACCATATATTTT	CASGSGTPGNTIYF
NA	TRBV7-2	NA	TRBJ1-2	TGTGCCAGCAGCTTAGCTTTAGGGGCCGCTAACTATGGCTACACCTTC	CASSLALGAANYGYTF
TRBD2	TRBV7-6	NA	TRBJ2-7	TGTGCCAGCAGCGCGGGACTAGCGGGGGGGGCTCCCAGCTCCTACGAGCAGTACTTC	CASSAGLAGGAPSSYEQYF
NA	TRBV19	NA	TRBJ1-2	TGTGCCAGTAGTATCGGGGGGTTGGGCGGGCGGCTTTATGGCTACACCTTC	CASSIGGLGGRLYGYTF
TRBD1	TRBV29-1	NA	TRBJ2-3	TGCAGCGTTGCTGTGAGGGACAGGAGCGTGTCAGATACGCAGTATTTT	CSVAVRDRSVSDTQYF
NA	TRBV4-3	NA	TRBJ2-1	TGCGCCAGCAGCCAAGAGCAGGGGTACAACAATGAGCAGTTCTTC	CASSQEQGYNNEQFF
NA	TRBV11-3	once	TRBJ1-1	TGTGCCAGCAGCTCCTCGGGGGGGCGAAGGGGAGAAGCTTTCTTT	CASSSSGGRRGEAFF
NA	TRBV10-3	NA	TRBJ1-2	TGTGCCATCAGTGAGGCAGGGGACGGCTATGGCTACACCTTC	CAISEAGDGYGYTF
TRBD1	TRBV5-4	NA	TRBJ1-1	TGTGCCAGCAGCTACCGGGACAGGGACACTGAAGCTTTCTTT	CASSYRDRDTEAFF
TRBD1	TRBV7-9	NA	TRBJ1-1	TGTGCCAGCAGCTTTAAGACAGGGGGCAACACTGAAGCTTTCTTT	CASSFKTGGNTEAFF
NA	TRBV7-2	few	TRBJ1-1	TGTGCCAGCAGCTTTACAGTGAACACTGAAGCTTTCTTT	CASSFTVNTEAFF
NA	TRBV7-2	once	TRBJ1-2	TGTGCCAGCAGCACCGGGGGGAACTATGGCTACACCTTC	CASSTGGNYGYTF
TRBD2	TRBV9	NA	TRBJ2-6	TGTGCCAGCAGCGTAGGGAGGGAGGGCCTGACTTTC	CASSVGREGLTF
NA	TRBV4-1	NA	TRBJ1-2	TGCGCCAGCAGCCAACTACGGAACTATGGCTACACCTTC	CASSQLRNYGYTF
TRBD1	TRBV6-5	NA	TRBJ2-1	TGTGCCAGCAGTTCTTCCGGGACAGGGGGGGATGAGCAGTTCTTC	CASSSSGTGGDEQFF
NA	TRBV19	few	TRBJ1-3	TGTGCCAGTACGAGGGAGGGTTCAACTGGAAACACCATATATTTT	CASTREGSTGNTIYF
TRBD1	TRBV19	NA	TRBJ2-1	TGTGCCAGTAGTATAACCCCAGGACAGGGCGGACGGCAGTTCTTC	CASSITPGQGGRQFF
TRBD1	TRBV5-1	NA	TRBJ1-1	TGCGCCAGCAGCGCTGACAGGGACACTGAAGCTTTCTTT	CASSADRDTEAFF
TRBD1	TRBV5-1	NA	TRBJ1-1	TGCGCCAGCAGCTTGGCCGGGACAGGGACTGAAGCTTTCTTT	CASSLAGTGTEAFF
TRBD2	TRBV10-3	NA	TRBJ2-1	TGTGCCATCAGGACTAGCGGGGGAAATGAGCAGTTCTTC	CAIRTSGGNEQFF
NA	TRBV19	NA	TRBJ1-1	TGTGCCAGTAGTATTTCGGGTCGAGGCCTCGACCCTTTTGTAGAAGCTTTCTTT	CASSISGRGLDPFVEAFF
NA	TRBV19	NA	TRBJ2-7	TGTGCCAGTAGTTTATCGACAGGAGACTCCTACGAGCAGTACTTC	CASSLSTGDSYEQYF
TRBD1	TRBV18	NA	TRBJ1-2	TGTGCCAGCTCAGACGACGGGACAGGGGGACGGGGCTACACCTTC	CASSDDGTGGRGYTF
NA	TRBV6-6	NA	TRBJ1-6	TGTGCCAGCAGCCGCGACAGGACGACTGATTCACCCCTCCACTTT	CASSRDRTTDSPLHF
TRBD1	TRBV30	NA	TRBJ1-2	TGTGCCTGGAGTCAGAGGGGGCCAGGGGGAGCCCTGTATGGCTACACCTTC	CAWSQRGPGGALYGYTF
NA	TRBV6-5	few	TRBJ1-3	TGTGCCAGCAGTTTCAGGGGCGCTGGAAACACCATATATTTT	CASSFRGAGNTIYF
NA	TRBV11-2	NA	TRBJ1-1	TGTGCCAGCAGCTTAGAACCCGGGACTGAAGCTTTCTTT	CASSLEPGTEAFF
NA	TRBV5-6	NA	TRBJ2-3	TGTGCCAGCAGCTTGCGGGGGGCCGGCACAGATACGCAGTATTTT	CASSLRGAGTDTQYF
NA	TRBV7-8	NA	TRBJ2-2	TGTGCCAGCAGCTTAGCGGACACCGGCCAACCAGAGAACACCGGGGAGCTGTTTTTT	CASSLADTGQPENTGELFF
NA	TRBV9	NA	TRBJ2-3	TGTGCCAGCAGCGTCGCTAGAACAGATACGCAGTATTTT	CASSVARTDTQYF
NA	TRBV4-2	NA	TRBJ1-4	TGTGCCAGCAGCCAAGATCGGACAGAAAAACTGTTTTTT	CASSQDRTEKLFF
TRBD2	TRBV5-1	NA	TRBJ2-3	TGCGCCAGCGGATCTAGCGGGGGAGGATCAGAGGGCCGCACAGATACGCAGTATTTT	CASGSSGGGSEGRTDTQYF
NA	TRBV7-6	NA	TRBJ2-3	TGTGCCAGCAGCTTACGGGAGACAGATACGCAGTATTTT	CASSLRETDTQYF
TRBD2	TRBV7-2	NA	TRBJ2-5	TGTGCCAGCAGCTTTGGACTAGAGGAGACCCAGTACTTC	CASSFGLEETQYF
TRBD2	TRBV5-1	NA	TRBJ2-3	TGCGCCAGCAGCTTGGGAGTAGCGGGGGTAAGAAATACGCAGTATTTT	CASSLGVAGVRNTQYF
NA	TRBV29-1	NA	TRBJ2-3	TGCAGCCCTTCGACTGGGGATACGCAGTATTTT	CSPSTGDTQYF
TRBD1	TRBV6-6	few	TRBJ1-1	TGTGCCAGCAGTGCCCGACAGGGGAAGAACACTGAAGCTTTCTTT	CASSARQGKNTEAFF
NA	TRBV5-1	NA	TRBJ2-7	TGCGCCAGCAGCCCGGAGGACGGGTACGAGCAGTACTTC	CASSPEDGYEQYF
NA	TRBV14	NA	TRBJ1-1	TGTGCCAGCAGACCAACAGGGTCTAGGAGCACTGAAGCTTTCTTT	CASRPTGSRSTEAFF
TRBD1	TRBV19	NA	TRBJ1-2	TGTGCCAGTAAAATGGACAGGGACCATGGCTACACCTTC	CASKMDRDHGYTF
NA	TRBV2	NA	TRBJ2-2	TGTGCCAGCGGGCGCCGGACGAACACCGGGGAGCTGTTTTTT	CASGRRTNTGELFF
NA	TRBV11-3	NA	TRBJ2-5	TGTGCCAGCAGCTTAGACGGGGGAGAGACCCAGTACTTC	CASSLDGGETQYF
TRBD2	TRBV9	NA	TRBJ2-1	TGTGCCAGCAGCGAGCGGAGCGGGGGGTACAATGAGCAGTTCTTC	CASSERSGGYNEQFF